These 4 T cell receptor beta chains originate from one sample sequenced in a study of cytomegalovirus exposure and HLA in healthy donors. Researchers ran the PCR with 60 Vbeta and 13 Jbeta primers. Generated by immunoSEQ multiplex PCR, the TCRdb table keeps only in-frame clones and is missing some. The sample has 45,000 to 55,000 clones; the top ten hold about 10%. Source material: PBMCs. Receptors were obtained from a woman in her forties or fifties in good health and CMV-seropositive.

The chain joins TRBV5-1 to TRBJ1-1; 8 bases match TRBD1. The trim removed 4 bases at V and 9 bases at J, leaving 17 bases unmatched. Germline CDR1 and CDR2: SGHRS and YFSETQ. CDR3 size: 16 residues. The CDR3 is CASSPQGEGGRPKAFF. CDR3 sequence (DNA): TGCGCCAGCAGCCCACAGGGGGAGGGAGGACGCCCGAAAGCTTTCTTT.

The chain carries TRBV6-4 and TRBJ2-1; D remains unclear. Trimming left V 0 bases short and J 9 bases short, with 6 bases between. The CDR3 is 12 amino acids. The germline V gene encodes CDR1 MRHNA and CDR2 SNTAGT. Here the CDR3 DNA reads TGTGCCAGCAGTGACTCACTGAGTGAGCAGTTCTTC. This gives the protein CASSDSLSEQFF.

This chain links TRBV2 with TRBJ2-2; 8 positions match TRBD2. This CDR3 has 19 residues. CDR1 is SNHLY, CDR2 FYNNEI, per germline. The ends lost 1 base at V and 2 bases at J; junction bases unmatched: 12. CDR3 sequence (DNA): TGTGCCAGCAGTGAAGAAGCTTGGGCGGGAGGTTCAAACACCGGGGAGCTGTTTTTT. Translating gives CASSEEAWAGGSNTGELFF.

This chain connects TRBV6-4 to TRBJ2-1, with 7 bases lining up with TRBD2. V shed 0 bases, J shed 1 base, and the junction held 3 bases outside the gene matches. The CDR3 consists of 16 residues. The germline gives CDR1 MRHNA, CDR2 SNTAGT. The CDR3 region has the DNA TGTGCCAGCAGTGACTCGGGGGGGGAGTCCTACAATGAGCAGTTCTTC. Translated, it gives CASSDSGGESYNEQFF.